The sequence of this TCR beta chain was determined in a study of T-cell memory formation after mild COVID-19. This clonotype was detected ten times or more. TCRdb reanalysed the 5' RACE reads using MiXCR and keeps one entry per CDR3 protein. The sample shows 300,000 to 400,000 distinct CDR3 sequences, 15% of them seen only once. Trimming stripped 3 bases from V and 3 bases from J, with 8 bases between. Looked up from germline, CDR1 is SGHAT and CDR2 is FQNNGV. The CDR3 covers 13 residues. The chain uses TRBV11-2 and TRBJ2-5; D remains unclear. This sequence originates from a man aged 18-30 years who had mild COVID-19 (a few samples of this study predate the infection). Cell type and time point are not known. The sequenced sample consisted of PBMCs or a T cell subset sorted from them (not recorded which). CDR3 nucleotide sequence: TGTGCCAGCAGCTTCAGGCGCGAAGAGACCCAGTACTTC. Protein: CASSFRREETQYF.